The sequence of this T cell receptor beta chain was determined in a study of shared clonotypes between healthy human individuals (dated by TCRdb to the early 2020s). Looking at the study overall: The cohort comprised a couple of women and three men aged 18 to 49 years. To increase sequencing depth and limit assay-specific biases, different laboratories used diverse techniques to prepare libraries and sequence TCR repertoires. Between about 0.8 and 8.9 billion PBMCs per donor were obtained by leukapheresis. To estimate repertoire size and how much clonotype sharing occurs between individuals, the study deeply sequenced the blood TCR repertoires of 5 or 6 healthy adults.

Overall results and qualifications from the work: Pairwise subsampling indicated that sequencing depth was expected to affect the degree of clonotype sharing among donors. Because the study included a small number of donors, the genetic and exposure-history diversity represented was limited. Sampling was restricted to blood, and TCR repertoires in tissues likely differ from the TCR repertoires found in blood.

Using the deep immunoSEQ assay, TCR CDR3 regions were amplified from genomic DNA by multiplex PCR. Genomic DNA extracted from each cell subset was distributed evenly over all wells of several immunoSEQ 96-well plates, and each plate served as one replicate. For unsorted PBMC, 300 ng of genomic DNA, equivalent to roughly 30,000 T cell genomes, went into each replicate PCR. Genomic DNA from unsorted PBMC was sequenced over ten immunoSEQ deep assay plates. The purified libraries were quantified using a Qubit 3.0 fluorometer, sized with a Bioanalyzer 2100, and then quantified again using the KAPA Library Quantification kit. A separate single-read 150-cycle Illumina NextSeq 550 flow cell was used to sequence each immunoSEQ 96-well plate. As for how the authors treated the data: Because the immunoSEQ output included only junctional sequences and no quality scores, the filtering could not be the same as the filtering used for full-length reads. Sequences were annotated with PyIR, a Python wrapper for IgBLAST v1.9, using IMGT germline references to assign V/J genes and CDR3. Any read was removed if the V/J assignment was weak (E-value above 1e-6), the CDR3 was missing, or the read contained stop codons, out-of-frame junctions, or ambiguous translated residues. V3J clonotypes were defined by identical inferred V gene, J gene, and CDR3 amino acid sequence. The percentage overlap between two repertoires was calculated by dividing the number of shared unique clonotypes by the size of the smaller repertoire. RTK rarefaction, the Chao1 estimator, and Recon v2.1 estimates of unobserved clonotypes were used to assess repertoire richness. This immuneACCESS table, as held by TCRdb, lists in-frame sequences with V and J called but not all clones. Of the missing ones, under half trace to an unresolved V gene in checked studies; the others have no known cause. That table supplies the V and J calls and clone size; D and trimming were determined from the DNA. The sample data list about 490,000 clones, and around 85% of these were observed just once. The biggest ten clones account for roughly an eighth of the sample.

With respect to this clone: What this receptor recognizes is not known. This may stem from a read error, because a much larger clone lies one nucleotide away.

The donors were healthy, HIV-negative adults with no recently reported acute infections or vaccinations. Every donor was a Caucasian adult residing in Nashville, Tennessee, USA. For unsorted samples, 80 million to 100 million PBMCs were counted, and genomic DNA was extracted using the QIAamp DNA Blood Mini kit. After blood collection by leukapheresis, PBMCs were isolated using Ficoll-Histopaque density gradient centrifugation and then cryopreserved in the vapor phase of liquid nitrogen. The CDR3 has 15 amino acids, counting the end cysteine and phenylalanine. The DNA shown is the 45-base CDR3, in frame from base 1. V trim: 10 bases; J trim: 0 bases; unmatched bases: 6. Taken from the germline V gene (reference sequence), the CDR1 and CDR2 loops are SEHNR and FQNEAQ.

This sequence originates from a woman between 35 and 50 years old in good health. Some clones in this sample may be carry-over from other donors' samples. Sequencing used PBMCs. The V gene is TRBV7-9 and the J gene is TRBJ2-1; the central 10 bases match TRBD1. The CDR3 reads CAIRDRGHSYNEQFF. The nucleotides are TGTGCCATCCGGGACAGGGGACACTCCTACAATGAGCAGTTCTTC.